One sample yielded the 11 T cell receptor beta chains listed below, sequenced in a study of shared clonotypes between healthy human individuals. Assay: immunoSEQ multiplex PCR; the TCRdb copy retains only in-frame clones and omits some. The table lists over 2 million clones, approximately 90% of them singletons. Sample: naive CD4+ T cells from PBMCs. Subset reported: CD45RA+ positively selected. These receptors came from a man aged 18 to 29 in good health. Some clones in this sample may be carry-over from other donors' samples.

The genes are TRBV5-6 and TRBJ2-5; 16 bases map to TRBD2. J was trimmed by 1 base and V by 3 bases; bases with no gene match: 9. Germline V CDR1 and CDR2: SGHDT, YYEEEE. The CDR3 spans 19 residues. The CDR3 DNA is TGTGCCAGCAGCTATCCGGGACTAGCGGGAGGGTTTGGCCAAGAGACCCAGTACTTC. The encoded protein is CASSYPGLAGGFGQETQYF.

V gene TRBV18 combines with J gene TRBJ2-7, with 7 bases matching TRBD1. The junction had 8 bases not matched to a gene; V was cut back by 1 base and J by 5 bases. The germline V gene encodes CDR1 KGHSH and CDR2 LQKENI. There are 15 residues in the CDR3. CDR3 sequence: CASSPLRQGLDEQYF. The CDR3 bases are TGTGCCAGCTCACCACTTAGACAGGGTCTTGACGAGCAGTACTTC.

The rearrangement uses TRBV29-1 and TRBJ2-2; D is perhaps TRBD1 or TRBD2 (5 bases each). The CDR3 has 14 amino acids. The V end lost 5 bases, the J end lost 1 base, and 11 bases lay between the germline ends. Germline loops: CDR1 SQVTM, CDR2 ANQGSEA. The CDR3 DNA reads TGCAGCGTTAACCGGGACCGGAACACCGGGGAGCTGTTTTTT. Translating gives CSVNRDRNTGELFF.

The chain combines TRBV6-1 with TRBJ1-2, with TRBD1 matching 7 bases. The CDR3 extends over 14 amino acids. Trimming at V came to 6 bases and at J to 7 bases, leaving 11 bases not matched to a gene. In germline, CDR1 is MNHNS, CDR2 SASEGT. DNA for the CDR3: TGTGCCAGCAGCCCCCGAGGGCCAGGGGGTGGCTACACCTTC. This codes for CASSPRGPGGGYTF.

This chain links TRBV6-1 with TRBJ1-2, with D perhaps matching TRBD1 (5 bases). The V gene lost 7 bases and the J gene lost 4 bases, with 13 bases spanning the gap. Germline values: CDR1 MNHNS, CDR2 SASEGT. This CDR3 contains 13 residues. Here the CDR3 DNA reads TGTGCCAGCACCCGACACAGGAGCTATGGCTACACCTTC. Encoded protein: CASTRHRSYGYTF.

In DNA, the CDR3 is TGTGCCAGCAGTCCGGGACAGCGTAACTATGGCTACACCTTC. As protein: CASSPGQRNYGYTF. V is TRBV28 and J is TRBJ1-2, with 7 bases that match TRBD1. The CDR3 covers 14 residues. V lost 5 bases, J lost 1 base, and 4 bases stayed unmatched. The germline CDR1 and CDR2 sequences are MDHEN and SYDVKM.

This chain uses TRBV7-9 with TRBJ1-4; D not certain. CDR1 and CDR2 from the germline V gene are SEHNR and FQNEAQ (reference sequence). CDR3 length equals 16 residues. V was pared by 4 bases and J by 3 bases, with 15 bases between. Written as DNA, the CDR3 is TGTGCCAGCAGCTCTTTAACGGCCATATCTAATGAAAAACTGTTTTTT. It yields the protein CASSSLTAISNEKLFF.

The CDR3 protein is CATSRASGTSTDTQYF. CDR3 DNA: TGTGCCACCAGCAGAGCTAGCGGTACTAGCACAGATACGCAGTATTTT. V usage is TRBV15 and J usage is TRBJ2-3, with TRBD2 matching over 7 bases. CDR3 size: 16 residues. Germline V gene lookup returns CDR1 LNHNV and CDR2 YYDKDF (reference sequence). V shed 1 base, J shed 0 bases, and the junction held 4 bases outside the gene matches.

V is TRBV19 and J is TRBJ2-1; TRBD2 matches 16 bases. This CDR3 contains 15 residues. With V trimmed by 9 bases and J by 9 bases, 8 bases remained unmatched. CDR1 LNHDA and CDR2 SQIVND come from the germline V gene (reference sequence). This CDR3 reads CASLGLAGGPAEQFF. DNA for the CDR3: TGTGCCAGCTTGGGACTAGCGGGAGGGCCTGCTGAGCAGTTCTTC.

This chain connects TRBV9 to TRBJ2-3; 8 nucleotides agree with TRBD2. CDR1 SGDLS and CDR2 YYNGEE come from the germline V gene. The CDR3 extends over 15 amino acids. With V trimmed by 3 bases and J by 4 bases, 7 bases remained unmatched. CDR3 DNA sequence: TGTGCCAGCAGCGCTCAAGCGGGAGTGGCAGATACGCAGTATTTT. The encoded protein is CASSAQAGVADTQYF.

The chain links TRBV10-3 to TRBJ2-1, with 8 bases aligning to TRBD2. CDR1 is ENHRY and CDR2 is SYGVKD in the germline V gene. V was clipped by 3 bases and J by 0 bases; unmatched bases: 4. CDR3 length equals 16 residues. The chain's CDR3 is CAISDLLADSYNEQFF. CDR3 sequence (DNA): TGTGCCATCAGTGATTTACTAGCGGACTCCTACAATGAGCAGTTCTTC.